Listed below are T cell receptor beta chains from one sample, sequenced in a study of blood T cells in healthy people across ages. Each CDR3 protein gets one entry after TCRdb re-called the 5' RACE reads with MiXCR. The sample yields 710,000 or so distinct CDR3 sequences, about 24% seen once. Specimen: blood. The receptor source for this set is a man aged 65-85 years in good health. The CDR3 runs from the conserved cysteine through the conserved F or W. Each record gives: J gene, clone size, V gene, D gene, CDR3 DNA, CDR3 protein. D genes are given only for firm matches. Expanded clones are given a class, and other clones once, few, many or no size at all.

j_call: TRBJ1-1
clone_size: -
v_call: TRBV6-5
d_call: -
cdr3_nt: TGTGCCAGCAGTTACGCCGGCAGCCCTGTACTAGGTACTGAAGCTTTCTTT
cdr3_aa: CASSYAGSPVLGTEAFF

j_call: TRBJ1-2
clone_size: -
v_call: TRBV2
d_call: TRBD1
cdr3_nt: TGTGCCAGCAGAGCGTCGGGACAGGACCTTGGCTACACCTTC
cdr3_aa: CASRASGQDLGYTF

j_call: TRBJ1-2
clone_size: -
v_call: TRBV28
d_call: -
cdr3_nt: TGTGCCAGCAGTTACCGCCAGTATGGCTACACCTTC
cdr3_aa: CASSYRQYGYTF

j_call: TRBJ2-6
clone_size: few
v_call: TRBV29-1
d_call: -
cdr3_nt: TGCAGCGTTGAAATGGGCTCTGGGGCCAACGTCCTGACTTTC
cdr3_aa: CSVEMGSGANVLTF

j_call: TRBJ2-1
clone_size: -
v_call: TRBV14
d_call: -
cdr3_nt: TGTGCCAGCAGCCCTGGGGGGAGCAAGTTCTTC
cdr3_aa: CASSPGGSKFF

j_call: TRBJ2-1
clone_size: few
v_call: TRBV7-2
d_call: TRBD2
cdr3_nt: TGTGCCAGCAGCTTCCGGACTAGCGGGGGGGTCTCCTACAATGAGCAGTTCTTC
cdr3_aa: CASSFRTSGGVSYNEQFF

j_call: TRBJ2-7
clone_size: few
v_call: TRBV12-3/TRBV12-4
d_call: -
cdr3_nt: TGTGCCAGCAGTAACATCGGACCGTACTCCTACGAGCAGTACTTC
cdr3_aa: CASSNIGPYSYEQYF

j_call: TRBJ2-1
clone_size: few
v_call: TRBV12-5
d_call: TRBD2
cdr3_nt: TGTGCTAGTGGTTCGAGCGGGAGTGAGTTCGATGAGCAGTTCTTC
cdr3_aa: CASGSSGSEFDEQFF

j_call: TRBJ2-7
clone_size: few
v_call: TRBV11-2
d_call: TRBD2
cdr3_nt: TGTGCCAGCAGCGCTGAGCGGGGGGATTGGTACGAGCAGTACTTC
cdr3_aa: CASSAERGDWYEQYF

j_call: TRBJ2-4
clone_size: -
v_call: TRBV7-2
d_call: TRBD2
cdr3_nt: TGTGCCAGCAGCCCAGGGACTAGCGGGAGCGGATACATTCAGTACTTC
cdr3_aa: CASSPGTSGSGYIQYF

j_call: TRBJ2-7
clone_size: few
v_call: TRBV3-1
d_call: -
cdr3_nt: TGTGCCAGCAGCCAAGACAGGGTTCGCACCTACGAGCAGTACTTC
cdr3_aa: CASSQDRVRTYEQYF

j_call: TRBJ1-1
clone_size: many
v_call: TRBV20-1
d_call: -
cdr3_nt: TGCAGTGCTAGACAGGGTGACACTGAAGCTTTCTTT
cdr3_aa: CSARQGDTEAFF

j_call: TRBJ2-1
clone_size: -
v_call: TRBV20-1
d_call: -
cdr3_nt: TGCAGTGCTAGAGATCGGGACTCCGGGCTTAGGAATGAGCAGTTCTTC
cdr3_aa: CSARDRDSGLRNEQFF

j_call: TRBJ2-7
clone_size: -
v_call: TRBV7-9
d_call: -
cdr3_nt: TGTGCCAGCAGCTTTCCGCTCGAAGGGGGGGAAGAACGCTACGAGCAGTACTTC
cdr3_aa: CASSFPLEGGEERYEQYF

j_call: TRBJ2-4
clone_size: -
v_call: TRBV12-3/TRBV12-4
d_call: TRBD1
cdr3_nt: TGTGCCAGCAGCCCCCGTGGGACAGGGGGCCTCAAAAACATTCAGTACTTC
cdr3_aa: CASSPRGTGGLKNIQYF

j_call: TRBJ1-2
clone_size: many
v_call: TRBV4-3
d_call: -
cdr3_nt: TGCGCCAGCAGCCAAGATGGCCATTATGGCTACACCTTC
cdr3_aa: CASSQDGHYGYTF

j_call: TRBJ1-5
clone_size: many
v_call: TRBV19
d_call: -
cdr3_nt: TGTGCCAGTAGGAAGTTCAATCAGCCCCAGCATTTT
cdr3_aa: CASRKFNQPQHF

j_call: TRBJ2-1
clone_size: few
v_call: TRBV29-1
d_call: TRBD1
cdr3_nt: TGCAGCGCCGGGGCAGGGGGTTACAATGGGCAGTTCTTC
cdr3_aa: CSAGAGGYNGQFF

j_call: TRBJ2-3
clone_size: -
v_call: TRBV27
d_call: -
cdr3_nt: TGTGCCAGCAGCGCCGAAGCTAGGCCGATAGATACGCAGTATTTT
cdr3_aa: CASSAEARPIDTQYF

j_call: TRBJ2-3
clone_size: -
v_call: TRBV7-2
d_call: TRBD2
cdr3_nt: TGTGCCAGCAACGCCGCCGGGATAGCGGGGATTGATACGCAGTATTTT
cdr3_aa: CASNAAGIAGIDTQYF

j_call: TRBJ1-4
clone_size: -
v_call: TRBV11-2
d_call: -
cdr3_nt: TGTGCCAGCAGCTTAGAATCCATCGGGGCAACTAATGAAAAACCGTTTTTT
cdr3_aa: CASSLESIGATNEKPFF

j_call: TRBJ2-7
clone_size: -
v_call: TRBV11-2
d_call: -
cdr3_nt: TGTGCCAGCAGCTTTGGATCGTCTTGGGGGCCCGAGCAGTACTTC
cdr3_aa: CASSFGSSWGPEQYF

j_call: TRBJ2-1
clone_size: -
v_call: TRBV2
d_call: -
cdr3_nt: TGTGCCAGCAGTGAACCCTTAGAGGGCCCTGAGCAGTTCTTC
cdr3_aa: CASSEPLEGPEQFF

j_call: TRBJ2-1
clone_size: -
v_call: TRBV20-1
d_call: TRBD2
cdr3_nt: TGCAGTGCTAGAGATTACCTAGCGGGGTTCAATGAGCAGTTCTTC
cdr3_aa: CSARDYLAGFNEQFF

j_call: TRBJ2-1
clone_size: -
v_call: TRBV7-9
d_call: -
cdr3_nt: TGTGCCAGCAGCTTAGGTCCTGAGTCCTTGGAGCAGTTCTTC
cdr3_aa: CASSLGPESLEQFF

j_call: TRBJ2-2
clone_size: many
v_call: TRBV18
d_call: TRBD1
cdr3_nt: TGTGCCAGCTCACCGGGGACAGGAGACACCGGGGAGCTGTTTTTT
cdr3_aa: CASSPGTGDTGELFF

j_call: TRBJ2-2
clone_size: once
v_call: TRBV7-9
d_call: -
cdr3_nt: TGTGCCAGCAGCTTAAACTTCGGGGAGCTGTTTTTT
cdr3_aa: CASSLNFGELFF